Listed here are 21 T cell receptor beta chains from one sample, sequenced in a study of blood T cell repertoires in COVID-19. Here immunoSEQ multiplex PCR was the method, and the copy in TCRdb shows in-frame clones only, minus some. The sample includes about 18,000 clones, roughly 85% seen only once; the top ten take just under 50%. The specimen was peripheral blood. The receptors come from a human donor in a cohort sampled during active COVID-19.

Here the CDR3 DNA reads TGCGCCAGCAGCTTCGGACAGTACAATGAGCAGTTCTTC. Its translation is CASSFGQYNEQFF. The chain uses TRBV5-1 and TRBJ2-1, with a possible D match to TRBD1 (6 bases). The CDR3 is 13 amino acids. Germline values: CDR1 SGHRS, CDR2 YFSETQ. V lost 2 bases and J 4 bases, leaving 7 bases between the germline ends.

The chain couples TRBV7-6 to TRBJ2-7; 10 positions agree with TRBD2. The germline CDR1 and CDR2 sequences are SGHVS and FNYEAQ. The CDR3 consists of 17 residues. The ends lost 5 bases at V and 7 bases at J; junction bases unmatched: 17. The CDR3 region has the DNA TGTGCCAGCAGCCCAGATGGACTAGCGGTCTCCCCGGGGGAGCAGTACTTC. It specifies CASSPDGLAVSPGEQYF.

The chain is built from TRBV25-1 and TRBJ2-2; TRBD1 agrees at 9 bases. Trimming removed 3 bases from V and 7 bases from J; junction bases left unmatched: 6. The CDR3 is 15 residues long. Germline lookup yields CDR1 MGHDK and CDR2 SYGVNS. The CDR3 nucleotides are TGTGCCAGCAGTGACCCCGGGACAGGGAACGGGGAGCTGTTTTTT. It is translated as CASSDPGTGNGELFF.

J is TRBJ1-4 and V is TRBV4-1, with D unclear. From germline, CDR1 is MGHRA and CDR2 YSYEKL. Between the trimmed V and J ends, which lost 1 base and 10 bases, there was a span of 16 bases. The CDR3 spans 15 residues. The CDR3 loop reads CASSQVVQHDGKLFF. For the CDR3, the DNA is TGCGCCAGCAGCCAAGTAGTACAGCATGACGGAAAACTGTTTTTT.

The chain uses TRBV19 and TRBJ1-1, with D hard to call. The CDR3 runs 14 residues. Germline loops: CDR1 LNHDA, CDR2 SQIVND (reference sequence). Trimming removed 0 bases at V and 3 bases at J, with 8 bases between. CDR3 bases: TGTGCCAGTAGTATAGAAGCCCGGGACACTGAAGCTTTCTTT. Translating it yields CASSIEARDTEAFF.

The genes are TRBV5-6 and TRBJ2-5, with a possible D match to TRBD1 (6 bases). Trimming took off 3 bases at V and 1 base at J, with 10 bases between the two ends. There are 14 residues in the CDR3. CDR1 and CDR2 from the germline V gene are SGHDT and YYEEEE. The CDR3: CASSSGQIQETQYF. CDR3 DNA: TGTGCCAGCAGCTCCGGACAGATCCAAGAGACCCAGTACTTC. The full variable domain, in which reference TRBV5-6 and TRBJ2-5 provide the parts outside the CDR3, is DAGVTQSPTHLIKTRGQQVTLRCSPKSGHDTVSWYQQALGQGPQFIFQYYEEEERQRGNFPDRFSGHQFPNYSSELNVNALLLGDSALYLCASSSGQIQETQYFGPGTRLLVL.

Comment on this clone: Additional DNA sequences in this sample encode the identical CDR3. The chain combines TRBV5-1 with TRBJ1-1; no reliable D call. The CDR3 is 13 amino acids. Trimming pared 0 bases from V and 0 bases from J, leaving 3 bases between. Germline V lookup: CDR1 SGHRS, CDR2 YFSETQ. CDR3 sequence reads: CASSLDMNTEAFF. DNA of the CDR3: TGCGCCAGCAGCTTGGATATGAACACTGAAGCTTTCTTT.

This chain joins TRBV27 and TRBJ2-2, with TRBD1 matching over 9 bases. V shed 1 base and J 5 bases; nucleotides not matched to a gene: 11. The CDR3 totals 18 residues. CDR1 and CDR2 (germline): MNHEY, SMNVEV (reference sequence). CDR3 amino acids: CASSLWARTGVGTGELFF. The CDR3 nucleotides are TGTGCCAGCAGTTTATGGGCCCGGACAGGGGTAGGGACCGGGGAGCTGTTTTTT.

In its sample, this clone was seen once. This sequence joins TRBV7-5 and TRBJ1-5; TRBD1, the D gene given by the table, was not confirmed from the DNA. TRBV7-5 is given as a pseudogene. The CDR3 has 15 amino acids. CDR3 residues: CARSPTGTVNQPQHF. The CDR3 region has the DNA TGTGCCAGAAGCCCGACAGGAACCGTTAATCAGCCCCAGCATTTT.

The chain employs TRBV30 and TRBJ1-3; 9 bases are shared with TRBD1. Germline V gene lookup returns CDR1 GTSNPN and CDR2 SVGIG (reference sequence). There are 15 residues in the CDR3. J gave up 0 bases and V 3 bases, and 3 bases lay outside the gene matches. CDR3 sequence: CAWRGQGGSGNTIYF. The CDR3 bases are TGTGCCTGGAGGGGACAGGGAGGCTCTGGAAACACCATATATTTT.

The chain recombines TRBV7-3 with TRBJ2-7, with D unclear. The CDR3 extends over 9 amino acids. Trimming removed 9 bases at V and 4 bases at J, with 4 bases between. The V gene's germline CDR1 is SGHTA and CDR2 FQGTGA. The DNA of the CDR3 is TGTGCCAGTAAATACGAGCAGTACTTC. This sequence encodes CASKYEQYF.

The chain has TRBV18 and TRBJ2-2; 7 nucleotides match TRBD1. Germline V gene lookup returns CDR1 KGHSH and CDR2 LQKENI. Trimming cost V 4 bases and J 2 bases; bases outside gene matches: 4. CDR3 size: 15 residues. As DNA, the CDR3 is TGTGCCAGCTCACTGGGGACAGTTAACACCGGGGAGCTGTTTTTT. Its translation is CASSLGTVNTGELFF.

V usage is TRBV6-6 and J usage is TRBJ2-5; D not resolved. CDR3 length: 9 residues. V lost 10 bases, J lost 5 bases, and 5 bases lay in between. Germline CDR1 MNHNY, CDR2 SVGAGI (reference sequence). The CDR3 DNA is TGTGCCATCGGTGAGACCCAGTACTTC. Its protein is CAIGETQYF.

The chain uses TRBV18 and TRBJ1-6, with D perhaps TRBD1 (6 bases). The germline CDR1 and CDR2 sequences are KGHSH and LQKENI. V dropped 3 bases and J dropped 0 bases, with 12 bases sitting between them. The CDR3 totals 17 residues. CDR3 bases: TGTGCCAGCTCACCCCTAGACAGGAGCTCCTATAATTCACCCCTCCACTTT. Its translation is CASSPLDRSSYNSPLHF.

The chain has TRBV28 and TRBJ2-1; 8 nucleotides align to TRBD2. With V trimmed by 6 bases and J by 10 bases, 11 bases remained unmatched. The CDR3 runs 14 residues. CDR1 and CDR2 from the germline V gene are MDHEN and SYDVKM. This chain's CDR3 is CASRPPGLVVEQFF. CDR3 DNA sequence: TGTGCCAGCAGACCTCCGGGACTAGTGGTGGAGCAGTTCTTC.

The rearrangement uses TRBV5-5 and TRBJ1-4; 11 bases are shared with TRBD1. Germline V gene sequence: CDR1 SGHKS, CDR2 YYEKEE (reference sequence). CDR3 length equals 14 residues. With 4 bases clipped from V and 8 bases from J, the junction kept 4 bases outside the gene matches. CDR3 protein: CASSVGTGGEKLFF. CDR3 nucleotides: TGTGCCAGCAGCGTGGGGACAGGGGGAGAAAAACTGTTTTTT.

The chain combines TRBV30 with TRBJ1-1; the D is unclear. Per the germline V gene, CDR1 is GTSNPN and CDR2 is SVGIG (reference sequence). With 5 bases removed from V and 0 bases from J, the gap between germline ends came to 10 bases. CDR3 length: 13 residues. The CDR3 loop reads CAWGFGMNTEAFF. The CDR3, as DNA: TGTGCCTGGGGGTTCGGGATGAACACTGAAGCTTTCTTT.

The chain employs TRBV7-8 and TRBJ2-6; tentative D call: TRBD2 (5 bases). Germline V lookup: CDR1 SGHVS, CDR2 FQNEAQ. With 4 bases removed from V and 0 bases from J, the gap between germline ends came to 7 bases. The CDR3 consists of 15 residues. In DNA, the CDR3 is TGTGCCAGCAGCTCCGAGGGCTCTGGGGCCAACGTCCTGACTTTC. Protein product: CASSSEGSGANVLTF.

This chain links TRBV2 with TRBJ1-1; D might be TRBD1 (5 bases). The V end was cut by 6 bases, the J end by 5 bases, with 13 bases between. The CDR3 has 13 residues. Per germline, CDR1 SNHLY and CDR2 FYNNEI. CDR3 loop: CASSYLEGTEAFF. The CDR3 nucleotides read TGTGCCAGCAGCTACCTGGAGGGGACTGAAGCTTTCTTT.

This chain links TRBV12-3 or TRBV12-4 with TRBJ1-5; 7 nucleotides agree with TRBD1. The CDR3 totals 13 residues. The J segment lost 4 bases and the V segment lost 8 bases, leaving 5 bases of the junction unmatched. CDR3 DNA sequence: TGTGCCAGCGACAGGGAAGGTAATCAGCCCCAGCATTTT. Protein product: CASDREGNQPQHF.

The gene calls are TRBV3-1 (or the pseudogene TRBV3-2) and TRBJ1-5; 9 bases are a match to TRBD1. The CDR3 runs 16 residues. V gave up 4 bases and J gave up 3 bases; unmatched junction bases: 7. The V gene's germline CDR1 is LGHDT and CDR2 YNNKEL (reference sequence). Here the CDR3 DNA reads TGTGCCAGCAGCCTCGGGACAGGGAATACCAATCAGCCCCAGCATTTT. Translation: CASSLGTGNTNQPQHF.